This T cell receptor (beta chain) was recovered during a study of blood T cell repertoires in COVID-19. At the level of the study: The United States, Italy and Spain were the sources of the acute and convalescent COVID-19 samples. T cells, B-cell-depleted T cells, or PBMCs supplied cDNA or gDNA.

This clone was detected only once. In the original workflow: Counts of nucleated cells, estimated from reference gene primer amplification, were obtained. Data came from immunoSEQ multiplex PCR; TCRdb stores just in-frame clones and leaves some out. From that table come the V and J calls and clone size; the DNA was used to work out D and trimming. This table has roughly 230,000 clones, 81% appearing once. J gave up 2 bases and V 1 base, and 12 bases lay outside the gene matches. The CDR3 extends over 18 amino acids. Germline-derived CDR1 and CDR2 are KGHSH and LQKENI. The sequencing input was peripheral blood. This sequence originates from an elderly woman with acute or convalescent COVID-19. The chain has TRBV18 and TRBJ1-2; 8 bases fit TRBD1. In nucleotides, the CDR3 is TGTGCCAGCTCACCACTTATTTCTGGACAGGGTATGAACTATGGCTACACCTTC. It is translated as CASSPLISGQGMNYGYTF.